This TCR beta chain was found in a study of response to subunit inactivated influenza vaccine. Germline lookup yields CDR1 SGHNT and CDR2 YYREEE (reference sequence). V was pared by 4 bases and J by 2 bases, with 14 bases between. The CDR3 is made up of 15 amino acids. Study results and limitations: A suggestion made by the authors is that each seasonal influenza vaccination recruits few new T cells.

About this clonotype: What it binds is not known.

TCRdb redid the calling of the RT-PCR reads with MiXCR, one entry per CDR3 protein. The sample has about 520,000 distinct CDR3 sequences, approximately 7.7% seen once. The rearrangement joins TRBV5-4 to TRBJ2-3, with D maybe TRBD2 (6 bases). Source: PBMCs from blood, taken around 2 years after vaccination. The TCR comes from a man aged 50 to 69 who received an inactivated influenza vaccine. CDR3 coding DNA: TGTGCCAGCAGCCCGCCGGGACTTCTCACAGATACGCAGTATTTT. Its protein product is CASSPPGLLTDTQYF. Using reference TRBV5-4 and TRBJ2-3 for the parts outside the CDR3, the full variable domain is ETGVTQSPTHLIKTRGQQVTLRCSSQSGHNTVSWYQQALGQGPQFIFQYYREEENGRGNFPPRFSGLQFPNYSSELNVNALELDDSALYLCASSPPGLLTDTQYFGPGTRLTVL.